This T cell receptor (beta chain) was sequenced for a study of blood T cell repertoires in COVID-19. Deletions cut 5 bases from V and 7 bases from J, with 12 bases between. The germline CDR1 and CDR2 sequences are MNHEY and SMNVEV (reference sequence). The length of the CDR3 is 13 residues. Study members were between about 18 and 95 years old and lived in over 20 US regions. Categorization into cohorts depended on clinical history that participants reported. This clone was observed once. Using immunoSEQ multiplex PCR, the repertoire was profiled, and TCRdb retains in-frame clones only, with some absent. The sample records 250,000 or so clones, roughly 81% being singletons.

This TCR derives from a woman in her 50s who had been exposed to COVID-19. The V gene is TRBV27, the J gene TRBJ1-5; D unresolved. Sample: PBMCs or T cells enriched from blood (not recorded which). Here the CDR3 DNA reads TGTGCCAGCAGTCGGCGGAGGTTGCAGCCCCAGCATTTT. Translated, it gives CASSRRRLQPQHF.